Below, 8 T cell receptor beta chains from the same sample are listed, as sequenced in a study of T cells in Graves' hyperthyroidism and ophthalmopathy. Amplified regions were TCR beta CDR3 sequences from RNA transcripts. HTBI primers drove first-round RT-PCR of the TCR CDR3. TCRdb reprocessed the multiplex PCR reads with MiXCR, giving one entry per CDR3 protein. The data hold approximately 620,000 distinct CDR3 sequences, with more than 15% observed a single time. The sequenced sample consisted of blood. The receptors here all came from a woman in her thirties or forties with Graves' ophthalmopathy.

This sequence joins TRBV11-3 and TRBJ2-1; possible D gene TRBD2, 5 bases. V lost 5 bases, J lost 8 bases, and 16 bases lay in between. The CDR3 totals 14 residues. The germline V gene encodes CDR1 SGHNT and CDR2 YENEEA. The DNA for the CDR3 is TGTGCCAGCAGCCCTTGGGAGAGGGTGGATGAGCAGTTCTTC. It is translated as CASSPWERVDEQFF. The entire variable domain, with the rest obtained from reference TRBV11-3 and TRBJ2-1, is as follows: EAGVVQSPRYKIIEKKQPVAFWCNPISGHNTLYWYLQNLGQGPELLIRYENEEAVDDSQLPKDRFSAERLKGVDSTLKIQPAELGDSAVYLCASSPWERVDEQFFGPGTRLTVL.

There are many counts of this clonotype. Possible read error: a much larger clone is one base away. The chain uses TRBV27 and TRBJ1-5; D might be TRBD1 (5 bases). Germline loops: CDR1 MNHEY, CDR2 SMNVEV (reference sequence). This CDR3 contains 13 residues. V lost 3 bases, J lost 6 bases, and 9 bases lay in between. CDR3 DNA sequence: TGTGCCAGCAGTTTGTCAGGGTTTCAGCCCCAGCATTTT. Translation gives CASSLSGFQPQHF.

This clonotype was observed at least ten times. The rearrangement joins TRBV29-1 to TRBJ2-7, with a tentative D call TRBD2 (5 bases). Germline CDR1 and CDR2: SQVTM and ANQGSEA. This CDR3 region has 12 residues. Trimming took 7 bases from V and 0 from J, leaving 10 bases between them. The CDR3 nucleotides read TGCAGCGGGAGGACGGACTCCTACGAGCAGTACTTC. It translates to CSGRTDSYEQYF.

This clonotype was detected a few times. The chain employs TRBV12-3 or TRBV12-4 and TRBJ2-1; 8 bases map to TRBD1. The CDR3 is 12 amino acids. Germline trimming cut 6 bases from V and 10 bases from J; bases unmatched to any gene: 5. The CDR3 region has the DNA TGTGCCAGCAGACTCACAGGGGGGGAGCAGTTCTTC. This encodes CASRLTGGEQFF.

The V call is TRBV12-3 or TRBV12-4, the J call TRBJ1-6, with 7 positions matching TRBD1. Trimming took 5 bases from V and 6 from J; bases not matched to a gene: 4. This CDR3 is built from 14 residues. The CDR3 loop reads CASSTGAPNSPLHF. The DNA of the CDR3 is TGTGCCAGCAGTACAGGGGCTCCTAATTCACCCCTCCACTTT.

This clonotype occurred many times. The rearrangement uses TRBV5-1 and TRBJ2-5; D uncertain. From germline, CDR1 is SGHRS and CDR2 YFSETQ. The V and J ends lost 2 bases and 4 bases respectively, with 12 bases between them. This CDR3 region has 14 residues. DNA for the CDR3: TGCGCCAGCAGCTTTGGGTATTCCGTAGAGACCCAGTACTTC. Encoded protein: CASSFGYSVETQYF.

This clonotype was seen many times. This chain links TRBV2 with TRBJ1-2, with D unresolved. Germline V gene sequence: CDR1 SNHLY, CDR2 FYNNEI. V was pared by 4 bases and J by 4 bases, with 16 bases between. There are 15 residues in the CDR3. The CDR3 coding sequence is TGTGCCAGCAGTGGACCTCAGATCATGCTCTATGGCTACACCTTC. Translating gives CASSGPQIMLYGYTF.

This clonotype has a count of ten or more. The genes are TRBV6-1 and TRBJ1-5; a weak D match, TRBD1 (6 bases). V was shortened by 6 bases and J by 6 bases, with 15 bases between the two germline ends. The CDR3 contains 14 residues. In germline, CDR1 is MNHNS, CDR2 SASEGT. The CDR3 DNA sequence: TGTGCCAGCAGGCAGGGGTATGGTGGTCAGCCCCAGCATTTT. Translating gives CASRQGYGGQPQHF.